The 27 T cell receptor beta chains listed next were all sequenced from one sample in a study of shared clonotypes between healthy human individuals. The data were produced by immunoSEQ multiplex PCR, yet TCRdb's version contains in-frame clones alone and is incomplete. The sample lists some 2,500,000 clones, 93% occurring once. Input material: naive CD4+ T cells from PBMCs. The subset is: CD45RA+ positively selected. The receptors here all came from a man in his late teens or twenties in good health. Some clones in this sample may be carry-over from other donors' samples.

The rearrangement uses TRBV5-1 and TRBJ2-4, with TRBD2 matching 9 bases. The CDR3 is made up of 16 amino acids. The V and J ends lost 3 bases and 0 bases, in that order; junction bases with no gene match: 4. Germline V gene data show CDR1 as SGHRS and CDR2 as YFSETQ. The chain's CDR3 is CASSYGLALAKNIQYF. CDR3 nucleotide sequence: TGCGCCAGCAGCTACGGACTAGCGCTAGCCAAAAACATTCAGTACTTC.

The chain carries TRBV5-1 and TRBJ1-1; weak D call: TRBD1 (5 bases). The CDR3 is made up of 14 amino acids. Germline V lookup: CDR1 SGHRS, CDR2 YFSETQ. V was trimmed by 0 bases and J by 5 bases, leaving 11 bases between them. The chain's CDR3 is CASSLVGDGTEAFF. In nucleotides, the CDR3 is TGCGCCAGCAGCTTGGTGGGGGATGGAACTGAAGCTTTCTTT.

In DNA, the CDR3 is TGCGCCAGCAGCCCCCTCCCAGGGGGCCGCGGACCGAACACTGAAGCTTTCTTT. This gives the protein CASSPLPGGRGPNTEAFF. The chain couples TRBV4-1 to TRBJ1-1, with 8 bases fitting TRBD1. The CDR3 is made up of 18 amino acids. CDR1 and CDR2 from the germline V gene are MGHRA and YSYEKL. V lost 4 bases and J lost 1; bases outside the gene matches: 14.

The chain joins TRBV5-4 to TRBJ2-2; weak D call: TRBD2 (7 bases). Germline values: CDR1 SGHNT, CDR2 YYREEE (reference sequence). The CDR3 runs to 16 residues. Between the trimmed V and J ends, which lost 4 bases and 5 bases, there was a span of 18 bases. The CDR3 nucleotides read TGTGCCAGCAGCCCGGGGGGCCAGCGGTTAACCGGGGAGCTGTTTTTT. It yields the protein CASSPGGQRLTGELFF.

This clone has only one observation. Other DNA sequences from this sample encode an identical CDR3 as well. The V call is TRBV9, the J call TRBJ1-1; D may be TRBD1 (6 bases). Deletions cut 0 bases from V and 1 base from J, with 7 bases between. Germline V gene sequence: CDR1 SGDLS, CDR2 YYNGEE. This CDR3 is built from 14 residues. The CDR3 DNA sequence: TGTGCCAGCAGCGTAGTGGGGGCGAACACTGAAGCTTTCTTT. Translation: CASSVVGANTEAFF.

The chain joins TRBV6-5 to TRBJ1-1; D unresolved. Trimming left V 10 bases short and J 1 base short, with 10 bases between. CDR3 length: 12 amino acids. Per germline, CDR1 MNHEY and CDR2 SVGAGI. The CDR3 spells CATARPNTEAFF. The DNA for the CDR3 is TGTGCCACAGCCAGGCCGAACACTGAAGCTTTCTTT.

The V gene is TRBV30, the J gene TRBJ2-7, with TRBD2 matching 11 bases. J gave up 4 bases and V 0 bases, and 8 bases lay outside the gene matches. The CDR3 is 16 residues long. In germline, CDR1 is GTSNPN, CDR2 SVGIG (reference sequence). CDR3 bases: TGTGCCTGGAGTGTACCCGCCGCTAGCGGGAGGTACGAGCAGTACTTC. Translated: CAWSVPAASGRYEQYF.

The CDR3 loop reads CASSEGQGAGGYTF. The DNA for the CDR3 is TGTGCCAGCAGCGAGGGACAGGGGGCGGGCGGCTACACCTTC. The chain combines TRBV28 with TRBJ1-2; TRBD1 aligns across 12 bases. This CDR3 has 14 residues. After removal of 6 bases from V and 8 bases from J, the junction contained 7 bases not matched to a gene. The germline CDR1 and CDR2 sequences are MDHEN and SYDVKM.

Points on this clone: This sample includes further DNA sequences coding for the same CDR3. The chain combines TRBV5-1 with TRBJ1-1; D is unclear. V was pared by 0 bases and J by 1 base, with 7 bases between. The CDR3 totals 14 residues. Per germline, CDR1 SGHRS and CDR2 YFSETQ. The CDR3 reads CASSLGVGNTEAFF. DNA of the CDR3: TGCGCCAGCAGCTTGGGTGTAGGGAACACTGAAGCTTTCTTT.

Only one count was recorded for this clone. Other DNA sequences within the sample encode an identical CDR3. This chain uses TRBV9 with TRBJ1-2; the D is unclear. Germline CDR1 and CDR2: SGDLS and YYNGEE. This CDR3 has 13 amino acids. V lost 4 bases to trimming and J lost 0 bases, with 7 bases between them. CDR3 nucleotides: TGTGCCAGCAGCCCCGGTTCTAACTATGGCTACACCTTC. Protein product: CASSPGSNYGYTF.

The chain joins TRBV6-5 to TRBJ1-5; 7 bases align to TRBD1. Germline-derived CDR1 and CDR2 are MNHEY and SVGAGI. J was trimmed by 7 bases and V by 2 bases; bases with no gene match: 8. The CDR3 covers 15 residues. This chain's CDR3 is CASSYEGQPGQPQHF. CDR3 nucleotide sequence: TGTGCCAGCAGTTACGAGGGACAGCCAGGCCAGCCCCAGCATTTT.

To note about this clone: Other DNA sequences of this sample code for an identical CDR3. The CDR3, as DNA: TGCGCCAGCAGCAGGGACAGGTCGAACACTGAAGCTTTCTTT. This gives the protein CASSRDRSNTEAFF. This chain joins TRBV5-1 and TRBJ1-1, with 8 positions matching TRBD1. With V trimmed by 4 bases and J by 1 base, 3 bases remained unmatched. CDR3 length: 14 residues. Germline CDR1 SGHRS, CDR2 YFSETQ.

The chain joins TRBV20-1 to TRBJ2-3; D call uncertain. The CDR3 runs to 10 residues. V shed 6 bases and J shed 10 bases, with 11 bases lying between them. Germline CDR1 reads DFQATT; CDR2 reads SNEGSKA (reference sequence). The CDR3 sequence: CSADVGSQYF. The CDR3 nucleotides read TGCAGTGCCGATGTAGGTTCGCAGTATTTT.

The chain uses TRBV7-2 and TRBJ2-1; TRBD1 aligns across 8 bases. The CDR3 consists of 17 residues. V was pared by 5 bases and J by 2 bases, with 11 bases of the junction left unmatched. Germline values: CDR1 SGHTA, CDR2 FQGNSA. The CDR3 region is CASSVTAGGRTYNEQFF. The CDR3 region has the DNA TGTGCCAGCAGCGTAACCGCAGGGGGCAGGACCTACAATGAGCAGTTCTTC.

The chain couples TRBV11-2 to TRBJ2-7; TRBD1 agrees at 10 bases. Germline CDR1 reads SGHAT; CDR2 reads FQNNGV. With 5 bases clipped from V and 1 base from J, the junction kept 11 bases outside the gene matches. The CDR3 has 17 amino acids. CDR3 sequence: CASSPSLGTGDSYEQYF. The CDR3 DNA reads as TGTGCCAGCAGCCCTTCGCTCGGGACAGGGGATTCCTACGAGCAGTACTTC.

Concerning this clone: The same CDR3 also results from other DNA sequences found in this sample. This chain uses TRBV19 with TRBJ2-2, with TRBD1 as a possible D gene (5 bases). Trimming took off 3 bases at V and 0 bases at J, with 8 bases between the two ends. CDR1 and CDR2 from the germline V gene are LNHDA and SQIVND (reference sequence). The CDR3 is 15 residues long. CDR3 residues: CASSISRANTGELFF. CDR3 nucleotide sequence: TGTGCCAGTAGTATTTCCAGGGCGAACACCGGGGAGCTGTTTTTT.

The V and J genes are TRBV4-1 and TRBJ2-5, with D uncertain. Per germline, CDR1 MGHRA and CDR2 YSYEKL. The germline V and J ends were trimmed by 1 base and 4 bases, with 7 bases remaining between them. The length of the CDR3 is 13 residues. CDR3 DNA sequence: TGCGCCAGCAGCCAAGCAGCCCCAGAGACCCAGTACTTC. Translation gives CASSQAAPETQYF.

This clone was seen only a few times. Other nucleotide sequences from this sample produce the same CDR3. The rearrangement uses TRBV5-4 and TRBJ2-7; 11 positions match TRBD2. Germline lookup yields CDR1 SGHNT and CDR2 YYREEE (reference sequence). The CDR3 is made up of 14 amino acids. The V segment lost 4 bases and the J segment 5 bases; nucleotides outside the gene matches: 5. CDR3 sequence (DNA): TGTGCCAGCAGCCTTAGCGGGAGGGCCCACGAGCAGTACTTC. Residues: CASSLSGRAHEQYF.

As concerns this clone: The same CDR3 is also encoded by other DNA sequences in this sample. In nucleotides, the CDR3 is TGTGCCAGCAGCCGGGACCGAGGAGAAAAACTGTTTTTT. This gives the protein CASSRDRGEKLFF. This rearrangement joins TRBV6-5 to TRBJ1-4; possible D gene TRBD1, 5 bases. The V and J ends lost 6 bases and 8 bases respectively, with 13 bases between them. From germline, CDR1 is MNHEY and CDR2 SVGAGI. The CDR3 runs 13 residues.

The V and J genes are TRBV30 and TRBJ1-2, with no clear D. V was pared by 4 bases and J by 0 bases, with 12 bases between. Germline V gene sequence: CDR1 GTSNPN, CDR2 SVGIG (reference sequence). CDR3 length equals 14 residues. Written as DNA, the CDR3 is TGTGCCTGGAATCACCCGGGAGCTAACTATGGCTACACCTTC. It codes for CAWNHPGANYGYTF. The full variable domain, with the rest looked up from reference TRBV30 and TRBJ1-2, is SQTIHQWPATLVQPVGSPLSLECTVEGTSNPNLYWYRQAAGRGLQLLFYSVGIGQISSEVPQNLSASRPQDRQFILSSKKLLLSDSGFYLCAWNHPGANYGYTFGSGTRLTVV.

This chain connects TRBV6-5 to TRBJ2-2, with 9 bases matching TRBD1. The CDR3 spans 14 residues. The V segment lost 4 bases and the J segment 9 bases; nucleotides outside the gene matches: 6. From germline, CDR1 is MNHEY and CDR2 SVGAGI. CDR3 protein: CASSSGQGNWELFF. The CDR3 DNA reads TGTGCCAGCAGTTCGGGACAGGGAAATTGGGAGCTGTTTTTT.

The CDR3 DNA sequence: TGTGCCAGCATCTTCGGGGGCGATAATGAAAAACTGTTTTTT. Its translation: CASIFGGDNEKLFF. The chain links TRBV6-1 to TRBJ1-4; D perhaps matches TRBD1 (6 bases). Between the trimmed V and J ends, which lost 7 bases and 4 bases, there was a span of 13 bases. The germline V gene encodes CDR1 MNHNS and CDR2 SASEGT. The CDR3 is 14 residues long.

This chain connects TRBV2 to TRBJ1-5; D is ambiguous. The CDR3 spans 14 residues. From germline, CDR1 is SNHLY and CDR2 FYNNEI. V shed 3 bases and J shed 7 bases, with 13 bases lying between them. DNA of the CDR3: TGTGCCAGCAGTGACTGGCAGAAAGCCCAGCCCCAGCATTTT. As protein: CASSDWQKAQPQHF.

This chain uses TRBV7-2 with TRBJ1-5, with 7 bases that match TRBD1. The J segment lost 9 bases and the V segment lost 5 bases, leaving 10 bases of the junction unmatched. Germline lookup yields CDR1 SGHTA and CDR2 FQGNSA. The CDR3 is made up of 14 amino acids. This CDR3 reads CASSLYGEGAPQHF. For the CDR3, the DNA is TGTGCCAGCAGCCTTTACGGGGAGGGGGCGCCCCAGCATTTT.

This chain links TRBV29-1 with TRBJ2-3; 8 bases fit TRBD2. The ends lost 6 bases at V and 5 bases at J; junction bases unmatched: 7. This CDR3 is 13 amino acids long. CDR1 and CDR2 (germline): SQVTM, ANQGSEA. The DNA for the CDR3 is TGCAGCGTCGTAGCGGGACCCATAGATACGCAGTATTTT. It codes for CSVVAGPIDTQYF.

The V call is TRBV6-5, the J call TRBJ2-1, with a possible D match to TRBD2 (5 bases). Germline V gives CDR1 MNHEY, CDR2 SVGAGI. Trimming took off 2 bases at V and 8 bases at J, with 10 bases between the two ends. This CDR3 region has 13 residues. CDR3 bases: TGTGCCAGCAGTTACCGAGTCGGGGATGAGCAGTTCTTC. Protein: CASSYRVGDEQFF.

The rearrangement joins TRBV10-3 to TRBJ1-1; D remains ambiguous. Germline assignment: CDR1 ENHRY and CDR2 SYGVKD. The CDR3 sequence is 14 residues long. Trimming pared 11 bases from V and 0 bases from J, leaving 16 bases between. The CDR3 nucleotides read TGTGCCGCCTCGGTCGGACGGTTGAACACTGAAGCTTTCTTT. As protein: CAASVGRLNTEAFF.